These 3 T cell receptor beta chains originate from one sample sequenced in a study of blood T cells in healthy people across ages. Alongside a J-beta primer mix, a sample-barcoded 5' primer served in a second PCR lasting about 7 to 11 cycles. TCRdb itself ran the 5' RACE reads through MiXCR, one entry per CDR3 protein. This table has 1,500,000 or so distinct CDR3 sequences, 35% to 45% appearing once. Sequencing used blood. Every receptor here comes from a woman aged 18-35 years in good health.

The chain uses TRBV20-1 and TRBJ2-1, with 7 nucleotides matching TRBD2. The trim removed 6 bases at V and 4 bases at J, leaving 9 bases unmatched. This CDR3 spans 14 amino acids. Per the germline V gene, CDR1 is DFQATT and CDR2 is SNEGSKA (reference sequence). As DNA, the CDR3 is TGCAGTGCCGAACCTAGCGGCCGATACAATGAGCAGTTCTTC. It is translated as CSAEPSGRYNEQFF.

The V gene is TRBV6-5, the J gene TRBJ2-5; a possible D gene is TRBD1 (6 bases). Germline values: CDR1 MNHEY, CDR2 SVGAGI. There are 12 residues in the CDR3. Trimming took 5 bases from V and 4 from J, leaving 8 bases between them. In DNA, the CDR3 is TGTGCCAGCAGTGGGGGCCCAGAGACCCAGTACTTC. Translated, it gives CASSGGPETQYF.

This clonotype was seen a few times. The chain couples TRBV6-5 to TRBJ1-2; 8 bases fit TRBD1. This CDR3 spans 15 amino acids. J gave up 6 bases and V 0 bases, and 6 bases lay outside the gene matches. Germline-derived CDR1 and CDR2 are MNHEY and SVGAGI. CDR3 sequence: CASSYSRTGRDGYTF. The CDR3 DNA sequence: TGTGCCAGCAGTTACTCGCGGACAGGGCGTGATGGCTACACCTTC.